The next 11 T cell receptor beta chains were all read from a single sample in a study of T-cell reconstitution after alpha-beta-depleted transplantation in children. Unique molecular identifiers were incorporated during preparation of the TCRbeta library. TCRdb independently ran MiXCR on the PCR reads; one entry per CDR3 protein. This sample carries 450,000 to 600,000 distinct CDR3 sequences, approximately 30% of them seen once, and the ten largest clones take about 2.3%. Sequenced material: PBMCs from the stem cell graft donor, taken from the stem cell graft. Receptors originate from a human donor who donated a stem cell graft to a child with aplastic anemia.

This clonotype has more than one count but fewer than ten. This rearrangement joins TRBV5-4 to TRBJ2-1; possibly TRBD1 for D (5 bases). The CDR3 is 15 amino acids. Germline V lookup: CDR1 SGHNT, CDR2 YYREEE (reference sequence). The ends were cut back, 7 bases at V and 5 bases at J, with 19 bases in the middle. The CDR3 spells CASRPKGFGDNEQFF. The CDR3, as DNA: TGTGCCAGCCGGCCCAAGGGGTTTGGTGACAATGAGCAGTTCTTC.

The sample holds a few counts of this clonotype. This chain joins TRBV20-1 and TRBJ2-3; 7 bases align to TRBD2. This CDR3 has 12 amino acids. Germline CDR1 DFQATT, CDR2 SNEGSKA (reference sequence). V lost 3 bases to trimming and J lost 5 bases; unmatched junction nucleotides: 2. CDR3: CSASGGVDTQYF. CDR3 nucleotide sequence: TGCAGTGCTAGTGGGGGGGTAGATACGCAGTATTTT.

This clonotype was recorded a few times. The rearrangement links TRBV20-1 to TRBJ1-1, with no clear D. This CDR3 is built from 13 residues. Germline CDR1 and CDR2: DFQATT and SNEGSKA (reference sequence). The V end lost 0 bases, the J end lost 1 base, and 6 bases lay between the germline ends. The CDR3 bases are TGCAGTGCTAGAGAGACGGCGAACACTGAAGCTTTCTTT. Translation: CSARETANTEAFF.

The V call is TRBV28, the J call TRBJ2-5; TRBD1 agrees at 10 bases. The CDR3 runs 16 residues. Germline values: CDR1 MDHEN, CDR2 SYDVKM. J lost 5 bases, V lost 3 bases, and 9 bases had no gene match. This CDR3 reads CASSLWRQGARETQYF. CDR3 bases: TGTGCCAGCAGTTTGTGGCGACAGGGGGCGAGGGAGACCCAGTACTTC.

This rearrangement joins TRBV6-5 to TRBJ2-2; 12 bases fit TRBD2. The V gene end was trimmed by 8 bases and the J gene end by 7 bases; junction bases not matched to a gene: 11. Germline V CDR1 and CDR2: MNHEY, SVGAGI. This CDR3 contains 16 residues. The CDR3 sequence: CASRGWTSGTNGELFF. CDR3 DNA: TGTGCCAGCCGGGGATGGACTAGCGGGACGAACGGGGAGCTGTTTTTT.

V and J are TRBV6-5 and TRBJ2-3; D tentatively reads TRBD1 or TRBD2 (5 bases each). Germline assignment: CDR1 MNHEY and CDR2 SVGAGI. V was shortened by 5 bases and J by 2 bases, with 14 bases between the two germline ends. This CDR3 has 15 residues. The CDR3: CASSLTRGTTDTQYF. The CDR3 nucleotides are TGTGCCAGCAGTCTCACCCGAGGGACCACAGATACGCAGTATTTT.

The chain is built from TRBV7-2 and TRBJ2-5; a weak D match, TRBD1 (6 bases). Trimming took off 1 base at V and 4 bases at J, with 13 bases between the two ends. The CDR3 sequence is 15 residues long. In germline, CDR1 is SGHTA, CDR2 FQGNSA. CDR3 loop: CASSLVGAVGETQYF. CDR3 nucleotide sequence: TGTGCCAGCAGCTTAGTGGGGGCAGTGGGAGAGACCCAGTACTTC.

V and J are TRBV7-2 and TRBJ2-1; 9 nucleotides match TRBD1. Germline-derived CDR1 and CDR2 are SGHTA and FQGNSA. This CDR3 spans 16 amino acids. V was clipped by 5 bases and J by 4 bases; unmatched bases: 9. CDR3 in DNA: TGTGCCAGCAGCCCACACGGGGACAGGGCTTACAATGAGCAGTTCTTC. It yields the protein CASSPHGDRAYNEQFF.

This clonotype was counted a single time. J is TRBJ1-4 and V is TRBV7-2; 8 bases are shared with TRBD1. The CDR3 is 15 amino acids. Germline assignment: CDR1 SGHTA and CDR2 FQGNSA. V lost 3 bases, J lost 8 bases, and 8 bases stayed unmatched. CDR3 amino acids: CASSFRQGAREKLFF. The CDR3 DNA follows: TGTGCCAGCAGCTTCCGTCAGGGGGCTAGGGAAAAACTGTTTTTT.

This clonotype was seen once. The genes are TRBV5-4 and TRBJ2-5; 7 bases agree with TRBD2. Germline assignment: CDR1 SGHNT and CDR2 YYREEE (reference sequence). The length of the CDR3 is 19 residues. V lost 2 bases and J lost 3; bases outside the gene matches: 19. Here the CDR3 DNA reads TGTGCCAGCAGCTTTATCCCCCTTATCAGGGAGGGAGGGAAAGAGACCCAGTACTTC. As protein: CASSFIPLIREGGKETQYF. Full variable domain (rest looked up from reference TRBV5-4 and TRBJ2-5): ETGVTQSPTHLIKTRGQQVTLRCSSQSGHNTVSWYQQALGQGPQFIFQYYREEENGRGNFPPRFSGLQFPNYSSELNVNALELDDSALYLCASSFIPLIREGGKETQYFGPGTRLLVL.

J is TRBJ2-7 and V is TRBV5-1; D is possibly TRBD2 (5 bases). The CDR3 length is 12 residues. The germline V and J ends were trimmed by 1 base and 7 bases, with 9 bases remaining between them. CDR1 SGHRS and CDR2 YFSETQ come from the germline V gene. The CDR3: CASSLSTGEQYF. The CDR3 bases are TGCGCCAGCAGCTTGTCAACGGGGGAGCAGTACTTC. Drawing the rest from reference TRBV5-1 and TRBJ2-7, the complete variable domain is KAGVTQTPRYLIKTRGQQVTLSCSPISGHRSVSWYQQTPGQGLQFLFEYFSETQRNKGNFPGRFSGRQFSNSRSEMNVSTLELGDSALYLCASSLSTGEQYFGPGTRLTVT.